This T cell receptor beta chain was captured in a study of cytomegalovirus exposure and HLA in healthy donors. PCR used 60 Vbeta primers and 13 Jbeta primers. Sequencing used immunoSEQ multiplex PCR; TCRdb keeps in-frame clones, though not all of them. The table includes 150,000 or so clones, about 84% detected once. Points from the study as a whole: An analysis that was carried out later associated 16,000 or so TCR beta sequences with HLA alleles at 0.05 false discovery rate. High sensitivity and specificity were reportedly achieved when the classifier diagnosed cytomegalovirus status.

The V gene lost 2 bases and the J gene lost 6 bases, with 17 bases spanning the gap. The CDR3 covers 15 residues. CDR1 is MGHDK, CDR2 SYGVNS, per germline. With regard to this clone: Its antigen remains unidentified.

The material sequenced was PBMCs. The clonotype comes from a woman aged 35 to 49 in good health and CMV-seropositive. The rearrangement uses TRBV25-1 and TRBJ2-7; possible D gene TRBD2, 6 bases. CDR3 loop: CASSEGPLLGGEQYF. The CDR3 region has the DNA TGTGCCAGCAGTGAAGGCCCTTTATTGGGGGGCGAGCAGTACTTC.